The next 22 T cell receptor beta chains were all read from a single sample in a study of identical twins. TCRdb re-analysed the 5' RACE reads in MiXCR, keeping a single row per CDR3 protein. The repertoire holds about 530,000 distinct CDR3 sequences, around 15% seen once, with roughly 0.43% in the top ten. This sample also appeared in a second study, on yellow fever vaccine responses in identical twins.

The sample was CD4+ T cells sorted from blood. These receptors all stem from a woman aged 18-29 years in good health.

The table lists this clonotype with many counts. This chain uses TRBV6-1 with TRBJ2-3; D unclear. Germline-derived CDR1 and CDR2 are MNHNS and SASEGT. The CDR3 has 14 residues. V gave up 5 bases and J gave up 0 bases, with 9 bases separating them. The CDR3 loop is CASSQQASTDTQYF. DNA for the CDR3: TGTGCCAGCAGTCAACAAGCTAGCACAGATACGCAGTATTTT.

This clonotype was picked up a small number of times. V is TRBV20-1 and J is TRBJ2-1; a weak D match, TRBD1 (6 bases). The germline CDR1 and CDR2 sequences are DFQATT and SNEGSKA (reference sequence). CDR3 size: 14 residues. The V end lost 6 bases, the J end lost 0 bases, and 12 bases lay between the germline ends. CDR3 sequence (DNA): TGCAGTGCCTTGCAACAGGGCTCCTACAATGAGCAGTTCTTC. It yields the protein CSALQQGSYNEQFF.

For the CDR3, the DNA is TGCAGTGCTAGAGAACTAGCGGGGTGGGGTAATGAGCAGTTCTTC. As protein: CSARELAGWGNEQFF. The gene calls are TRBV20-1 and TRBJ2-1; 10 bases are shared with TRBD2. Germline trimming cut 0 bases from V and 7 bases from J; bases unmatched to any gene: 6. The CDR3 has 15 amino acids. From germline, CDR1 is DFQATT and CDR2 SNEGSKA (reference sequence).

This clonotype came up a few times. This chain joins TRBV12-3 or TRBV12-4 and TRBJ2-3, with D possibly being TRBD2 (5 bases). The CDR3 runs 12 residues. Trimming stripped 5 bases from V and 2 bases from J, with 5 bases between. CDR3 sequence reads: CASSGLTDTQYF. As DNA, the CDR3 is TGTGCCAGCAGTGGACTCACAGATACGCAGTATTTT.

The chain carries TRBV3-1 and TRBJ1-1, with D hard to call. Per germline, CDR1 LGHDT and CDR2 YNNKEL (reference sequence). This CDR3 has 14 residues. Trimming left V 1 base short and J 1 base short, with 7 bases between. CDR3 nucleotide sequence: TGTGCCAGCAGCCAAGGGCGTGGGAACACTGAAGCTTTCTTT. Its protein is CASSQGRGNTEAFF.

This clonotype was detected only a few times. DNA of the CDR3: TGCGCCAGCAGCTGGGTTTCTGGGGACTCCAAGTTCTTC. Protein product: CASSWVSGDSKFF. J is TRBJ2-1 and V is TRBV5-1, with a possible D match to TRBD2 (6 bases). The germline V gene encodes CDR1 SGHRS and CDR2 YFSETQ. V shed 3 bases and J shed 14 bases, with 18 bases lying between them. The CDR3 runs to 13 residues.

The rearrangement uses TRBV27 and TRBJ1-3; TRBD1 might be the D (5 bases). The V end was cut by 3 bases, the J end by 8 bases, with 11 bases between. Germline lookup yields CDR1 MNHEY and CDR2 SMNVEV (reference sequence). CDR3 length: 13 residues. CDR3 sequence: CASSFREGDTIYF. In DNA form, the CDR3 reads TGTGCCAGCAGTTTCAGGGAAGGTGACACCATATATTTT.

The V call is TRBV11-2, the J call TRBJ2-1; TRBD2 aligns across 12 bases. The CDR3 is made up of 16 amino acids. J was trimmed by 6 bases and V by 4 bases; bases with no gene match: 7. CDR1 is SGHAT and CDR2 is FQNNGV in the germline V gene. This CDR3 reads CASSSPSGRAGNEQFF. DNA of the CDR3: TGTGCCAGCAGCTCCCCTAGCGGGAGGGCCGGCAATGAGCAGTTCTTC.

Only a few counts were recorded for this clonotype. This chain connects TRBV12-3 or TRBV12-4 to TRBJ1-2; 8 nucleotides agree with TRBD1. J lost 8 bases, V lost 8 bases, and 10 bases had no gene match. The CDR3 has 13 residues. The DNA of the CDR3 is TGTGCCAGCCAGGGGGCCGACGTTTCGGGCTACACCTTC. Its protein is CASQGADVSGYTF.

J is TRBJ2-3 and V is TRBV27; D is uncertain. V lost 5 bases and J lost 8, with 14 bases in between. The CDR3 loop spans 13 amino acids. The germline V gene has CDR1 MNHEY and CDR2 SMNVEV (reference sequence). CDR3 loop: CASSVSDAATQYF. In DNA form, the CDR3 reads TGTGCCAGCAGTGTAAGCGACGCGGCTACGCAGTATTTT.

This sequence joins TRBV7-2 and TRBJ2-2, with D hard to call. Deletions cut 0 bases from V and 4 bases from J, with 9 bases between. The CDR3 is 15 amino acids. Germline CDR1 reads SGHTA; CDR2 reads FQGNSA. Written as DNA, the CDR3 is TGTGCCAGCAGCTTAGCGGGATCGGTCACCGGGGAGCTGTTTTTT. Its protein product is CASSLAGSVTGELFF.

This clonotype was observed a handful of times. This sequence joins TRBV5-1 and TRBJ1-3, with a tentative D call TRBD1 (5 bases). The CDR3 covers 15 residues. CDR1 is SGHRS, CDR2 YFSETQ, per germline. V lost 0 bases to trimming and J lost 2 bases, with 9 bases between them. The CDR3 DNA reads TGCGCCAGCAGCTTGGGGGGGTTAACTGGAAACACCATATATTTT. It is translated as CASSLGGLTGNTIYF.

This clonotype was counted a few times. This chain connects TRBV4-1 to TRBJ2-5; D not resolved. Germline lookup yields CDR1 MGHRA and CDR2 YSYEKL. This CDR3 spans 15 amino acids. Trimming left V 0 bases short and J 4 bases short, with 12 bases between. The CDR3 coding sequence is TGCGCCAGCAGCCAAGAAGGCATCAAGGGAGAGACCCAGTACTTC. This gives the protein CASSQEGIKGETQYF.

The V and J genes are TRBV7-9 and TRBJ1-1; 7 bases align to TRBD1. V gave up 1 base and J gave up 9 bases; unmatched junction bases: 11. This CDR3 is built from 15 residues. Germline V lookup: CDR1 SEHNR, CDR2 FQNEAQ (reference sequence). The CDR3 nucleotides read TGTGCCAGCAGCTTAGGCCCAGGGGGAATTCCAAAAGCTTTCTTT. It translates to CASSLGPGGIPKAFF.

This clonotype was counted between two and nine times. The CDR3 DNA reads TGTGCCATCAGTGAGGCTAGCGGGGGGCGCACAGATACGCAGTATTTT. Residues: CAISEASGGRTDTQYF. The V and J genes are TRBV10-3 and TRBJ2-3; 11 bases match TRBD2. V lost 2 bases, J lost 1 base, and 2 bases stayed unmatched. The CDR3 consists of 16 residues. Germline V gene lookup returns CDR1 ENHRY and CDR2 SYGVKD.

This clonotype was recorded a few times. The CDR3 sequence is CASSYSSGSPFNNEQFF. The DNA of the CDR3 is TGTGCCAGCAGTTACTCTAGCGGGAGTCCATTCAACAATGAGCAGTTCTTC. The rearrangement links TRBV6-5 to TRBJ2-1, with TRBD2 identical over 9 bases. Per the germline V gene, CDR1 is MNHEY and CDR2 is SVGAGI. V trimming: 0 bases; J trimming: 5 bases; junction bases outside the gene matches: 8. The CDR3 sequence is 17 residues long.

This clonotype was seen a single time. This chain joins TRBV12-3 or TRBV12-4 and TRBJ2-1; 10 bases are shared with TRBD1. V was pared by 5 bases and J by 6 bases, with 7 bases of the junction left unmatched. The CDR3 length is 15 residues. CDR3 loop: CASSTGTGVVNEQFF. The DNA for the CDR3 is TGTGCCAGCAGTACCGGGACAGGGGTTGTCAATGAGCAGTTCTTC.

This clonotype appeared a few times. V gene TRBV9 combines with J gene TRBJ2-2; D possibly corresponds to TRBD2 (6 bases). The germline gives CDR1 SGDLS, CDR2 YYNGEE. The CDR3 extends over 16 amino acids. Trimming took off 5 bases at V and 3 bases at J, with 17 bases between the two ends. CDR3 sequence: CASRPTGLSDTGELFF. The CDR3 DNA follows: TGTGCCAGCAGACCTACGGGACTGTCCGACACCGGGGAGCTGTTTTTT.

This clonotype was picked up a small number of times. The rearrangement joins TRBV24-1 to TRBJ1-2, with D tentatively TRBD1 (5 bases). Trimming shortened V by 7 bases and J by 6 bases, and 17 bases separated the two germline ends. The CDR3 sequence is 14 residues long. Germline V gene lookup returns CDR1 KGHDR and CDR2 SFDVKD. This CDR3 is CATRGRGDEDGYTF. The CDR3 region has the DNA TGTGCCACCAGGGGCCGAGGGGACGAGGATGGCTACACCTTC.

The V gene is TRBV10-1, the J gene TRBJ2-7; tentative D call: TRBD1 (5 bases). Trimming pared 2 bases from V and 2 bases from J, leaving 10 bases between. The CDR3 contains 14 residues. CDR1 is WNHNN, CDR2 SYGVQD, per germline (reference sequence). This CDR3 reads CASSEADNPYEQYF. In nucleotides, the CDR3 is TGCGCCAGCAGTGAGGCGGACAACCCCTACGAGCAGTACTTC.

This clonotype was found many times. The chain links TRBV10-3 to TRBJ2-1; D remains ambiguous. Germline V gives CDR1 ENHRY, CDR2 SYGVKD. V dropped 2 bases and J dropped 8 bases, with 13 bases sitting between them. This CDR3 has 14 amino acids. The CDR3 loop is CAISEKDRLDEQFF. Here the CDR3 DNA reads TGTGCCATCAGTGAGAAGGACCGCTTGGATGAGCAGTTCTTC.

The CDR3 DNA reads TGTGCCAGCAGCGTAGGGGGACACATCACCGGGGAGCTGTTTTTT. Translated, it gives CASSVGGHITGELFF. The chain recombines TRBV9 with TRBJ2-2, with D maybe TRBD1 (6 bases). The CDR3 sequence is 15 residues long. Germline CDR1 is SGDLS and CDR2 is YYNGEE. V lost 0 bases, J lost 4 bases, and 10 bases lay in between.